Below are 18 T cell receptor beta chains sequenced from a single sample in a study of T cell changes during pregnancy in multiple sclerosis. Assay used: immunoSEQ multiplex PCR; TCRdb lists only in-frame clones, some missing. The sample lists 84,000 or so clones; 94% were seen once. Sequencing was performed on peripheral blood, taken in the third trimester of pregnancy. The receptors were gathered from a female donor with multiple sclerosis, enrolled in a pregnancy study.

This CDR3 reads CATSRDSSDSSYNSPLHF. The DNA of the CDR3 is TGTGCCACCAGCAGAGATTCGTCGGACAGCTCCTATAATTCACCCCTCCACTTT. J is TRBJ1-6 and V is TRBV15; D perhaps matches TRBD1 (6 bases). Trimming removed 0 bases from V and 0 bases from J, with 12 bases in between. Germline lookup yields CDR1 LNHNV and CDR2 YYDKDF (reference sequence). This CDR3 has 18 amino acids. Drawing the rest from reference TRBV15 and TRBJ1-6, the complete variable domain is DAMVIQNPRYQVTQFGKPVTLSCSQTLNHNVMYWYQQKSSQAPKLLFHYYDKDFNNEADTPDNFQSRRPNTSFCFLDIRSPGLGDTAMYLCATSRDSSDSSYNSPLHFGNGTRLTVT.

The chain employs TRBV7-3 and TRBJ2-7; possibly TRBD2 for D (6 bases). Trimming cost V 6 bases and J 0 bases, with 15 bases left between them. The germline V gene encodes CDR1 SGHTA and CDR2 FQGTGA. The CDR3 totals 15 residues. The CDR3 is CASRPPGALSYEQYF. The CDR3 DNA is TGTGCCAGCAGGCCCCCGGGAGCCCTCTCCTACGAGCAGTACTTC.

Here the CDR3 reads CAIKGGSLNSPLHF. CDR3 coding DNA: TGTGCCATCAAGGGAGGCAGCCTCAATTCACCCCTCCACTTT. V gene TRBV10-3 combines with J gene TRBJ1-6; the D is unclear. The CDR3 extends over 14 amino acids. From germline, CDR1 is ENHRY and CDR2 SYGVKD. The V gene lost 7 bases and the J gene lost 7 bases, with 14 bases spanning the gap.

The CDR3 DNA sequence: TGCGCCAGCAGCCTTGAGTACTCCTACGAGCAGTACTTC. Protein sequence: CASSLEYSYEQYF. V is TRBV5-1 and J is TRBJ2-7, with unresolved D. This CDR3 has 13 amino acids. V was trimmed by 4 bases and J by 0 bases, leaving 8 bases between them. Germline CDR1 is SGHRS and CDR2 is YFSETQ.

The rearrangement uses TRBV5-1 and TRBJ2-1, with 8 bases aligning to TRBD2. CDR3 length: 14 amino acids. Germline V gene lookup returns CDR1 SGHRS and CDR2 YFSETQ. The J segment lost 4 bases and the V segment lost 4 bases, leaving 4 bases of the junction unmatched. CDR3 in amino acids: CASSPERGYNEQFF. As DNA, the CDR3 is TGCGCCAGCAGCCCCGAGCGGGGGTACAATGAGCAGTTCTTC.

The V and J genes are TRBV18 and TRBJ2-3, with 13 bases aligning to TRBD2. CDR3 length: 15 residues. Losses at the gene ends were 10 bases for V and 2 bases for J; bases not matched to a gene: 6. Germline CDR1 KGHSH, CDR2 LQKENI. The chain's CDR3 is CATSGLAGDTDTQYF. CDR3 nucleotides: TGTGCCACGAGCGGACTAGCGGGGGACACAGATACGCAGTATTTT.

This chain connects TRBV19 to TRBJ1-1, with D possibly matching TRBD1 (6 bases). CDR3 length: 14 amino acids. Germline V gene data show CDR1 as LNHDA and CDR2 as SQIVND (reference sequence). V was pared by 3 bases and J by 1 base, with 9 bases between. The CDR3 loop reads CASSIQGRNTEAFF. The CDR3, as DNA: TGTGCCAGTAGTATCCAGGGGCGGAACACTGAAGCTTTCTTT.

V is TRBV10-3 and J is TRBJ1-6; D might be TRBD1 (6 bases). V lost 1 base to trimming and J lost 6 bases, with 7 bases between them. Per germline, CDR1 ENHRY and CDR2 SYGVKD. The CDR3 is made up of 14 amino acids. The CDR3 nucleotides read TGTGCCATCAGTGAGTTGGACAGTAATTCACCCCTCCACTTT. Amino acids: CAISELDSNSPLHF.

J is TRBJ2-4 and V is TRBV6-6, with 10 bases aligning to TRBD1. Losses at the gene ends were 6 bases for V and 6 bases for J; bases not matched to a gene: 5. CDR3 length: 14 amino acids. The germline CDR1 and CDR2 sequences are MNHNY and SVGAGI (reference sequence). The CDR3 is CASRDRGKVNIQYF. In DNA, the CDR3 is TGTGCCAGCAGGGACAGGGGGAAAGTAAACATTCAGTACTTC.

The chain employs TRBV14 and TRBJ2-7, with D perhaps matching TRBD1 (5 bases). CDR1 and CDR2 from the germline V gene are SGHDN and FVKESK. With 6 bases removed from V and 5 bases from J, the gap between germline ends came to 11 bases. The CDR3 is 12 amino acids. CDR3 coding DNA: TGTGCCAGCAGGGAATGGGGCCACGAGCAGTACTTC. Translating it yields CASREWGHEQYF.

This chain uses TRBV4-1 with TRBJ1-1; D is ambiguous. Trimming shortened V by 0 bases and J by 6 bases, and 8 bases separated the two germline ends. Germline assignment: CDR1 MGHRA and CDR2 YSYEKL. This CDR3 is 13 amino acids long. CDR3 nucleotides: TGCGCCAGCAGCCAAGATAACAATTCTGAAGCTTTCTTT. It specifies CASSQDNNSEAFF.

This clone was detected only once. The chain couples TRBV29-1 to TRBJ2-3; D may be TRBD1 (6 bases). Germline CDR1 is SQVTM and CDR2 is ANQGSEA. The CDR3 length is 14 residues. Here the CDR3 reads CSGSLGQRTDTQYF. Written as DNA, the CDR3 is TGCAGTGGCTCGCTTGGACAGCGCACAGATACGCAGTATTTT.

CDR3 region: CASSLREPTDTQYF. DNA of the CDR3: TGCGCCAGCAGCCTCCGGGAACCCACAGATACGCAGTATTTT. V gene TRBV5-1 combines with J gene TRBJ2-3, with D tentatively TRBD2 (5 bases). This CDR3 contains 14 residues. The ends were cut back, 4 bases at V and 2 bases at J, with 11 bases in the middle. Germline V gives CDR1 SGHRS, CDR2 YFSETQ.

This chain joins TRBV30 and TRBJ1-2, with TRBD1 as a possible D gene (5 bases). The V end was cut by 4 bases, the J end by 3 bases, with 15 bases between. Germline CDR1 and CDR2: GTSNPN and SVGIG (reference sequence). The CDR3 consists of 14 residues. The DNA for the CDR3 is TGTGCCTGGAACTTCTTTGGGACTGACTATGGCTACACCTTC. This encodes CAWNFFGTDYGYTF.

A word on this clone: Other DNA sequences from this sample encode an identical CDR3 as well. The chain carries TRBV7-9 and TRBJ1-2; D perhaps matches TRBD1 (5 bases). V lost 5 bases, J lost 5 bases, and 9 bases lay in between. This CDR3 is built from 12 residues. CDR1 SEHNR and CDR2 FQNEAQ come from the germline V gene (reference sequence). CDR3 sequence: CASSLDSYGYTF. As DNA, the CDR3 is TGTGCCAGCAGCCTCGACAGTTATGGCTACACCTTC.

The chain carries TRBV19 and TRBJ1-2, with D unclear. Germline CDR1 and CDR2: LNHDA and SQIVND (reference sequence). CDR3 length equals 14 residues. The V end was cut by 7 bases, the J end by 4 bases, with 16 bases between. This chain's CDR3 is CASNGEAQTYGYTF. CDR3 sequence (DNA): TGTGCCAGTAATGGTGAGGCTCAGACCTATGGCTACACCTTC.

V gene TRBV7-9 combines with J gene TRBJ2-1, with a tentative D call TRBD2 (6 bases). The CDR3 runs to 17 residues. Germline lookup yields CDR1 SEHNR and CDR2 FQNEAQ (reference sequence). The ends were cut back, 0 bases at V and 2 bases at J, with 14 bases in the middle. The CDR3 spells CASSLARGPEAYNEQFF. The CDR3 coding sequence is TGTGCCAGCAGCTTAGCGCGGGGTCCTGAGGCCTACAATGAGCAGTTCTTC.

This clone was found once. The V and J genes are TRBV11-2 and TRBJ2-3; TRBD2 aligns across 14 bases. The germline gives CDR1 SGHAT, CDR2 FQNNGV. Trimming cost V 4 bases and J 7 bases; bases outside gene matches: 4. The CDR3 contains 15 residues. Here the CDR3 DNA reads TGTGCCAGCAGCTCGCGGACTAGCGGGGGGAATACGCAGTATTTT. It encodes CASSSRTSGGNTQYF.